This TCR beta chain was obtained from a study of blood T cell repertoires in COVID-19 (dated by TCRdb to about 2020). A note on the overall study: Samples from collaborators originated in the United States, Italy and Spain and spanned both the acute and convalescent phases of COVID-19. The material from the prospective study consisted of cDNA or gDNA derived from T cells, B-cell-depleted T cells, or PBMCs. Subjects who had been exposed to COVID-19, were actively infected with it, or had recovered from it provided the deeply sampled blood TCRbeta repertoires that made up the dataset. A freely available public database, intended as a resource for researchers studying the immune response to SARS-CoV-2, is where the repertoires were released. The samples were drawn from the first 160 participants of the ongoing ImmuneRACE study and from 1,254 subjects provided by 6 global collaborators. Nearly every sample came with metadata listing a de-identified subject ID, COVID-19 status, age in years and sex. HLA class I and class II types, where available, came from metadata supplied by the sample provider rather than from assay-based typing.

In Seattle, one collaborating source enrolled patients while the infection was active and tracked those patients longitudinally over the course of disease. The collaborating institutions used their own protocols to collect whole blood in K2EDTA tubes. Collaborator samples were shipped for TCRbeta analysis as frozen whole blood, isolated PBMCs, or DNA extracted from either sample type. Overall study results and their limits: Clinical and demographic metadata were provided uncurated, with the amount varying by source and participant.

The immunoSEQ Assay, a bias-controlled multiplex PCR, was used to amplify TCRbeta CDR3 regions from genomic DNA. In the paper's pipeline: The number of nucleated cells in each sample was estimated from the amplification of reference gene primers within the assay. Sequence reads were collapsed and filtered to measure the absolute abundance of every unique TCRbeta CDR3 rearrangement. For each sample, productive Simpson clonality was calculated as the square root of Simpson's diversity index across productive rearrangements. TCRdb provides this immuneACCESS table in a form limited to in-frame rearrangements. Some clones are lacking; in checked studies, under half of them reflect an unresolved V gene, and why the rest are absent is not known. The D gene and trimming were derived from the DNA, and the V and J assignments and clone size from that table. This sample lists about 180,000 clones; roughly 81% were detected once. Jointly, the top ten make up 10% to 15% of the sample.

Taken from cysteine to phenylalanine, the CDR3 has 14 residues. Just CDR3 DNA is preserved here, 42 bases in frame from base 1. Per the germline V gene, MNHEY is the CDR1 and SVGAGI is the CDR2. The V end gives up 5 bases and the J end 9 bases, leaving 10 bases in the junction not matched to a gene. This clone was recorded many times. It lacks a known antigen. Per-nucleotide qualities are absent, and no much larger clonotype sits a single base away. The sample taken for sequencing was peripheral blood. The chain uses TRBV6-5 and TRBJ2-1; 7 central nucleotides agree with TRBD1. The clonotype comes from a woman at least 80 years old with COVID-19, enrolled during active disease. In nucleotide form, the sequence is TGTGCCAGCAGTCCCCAACAGGGGCCGGCTGAGCAGTTCTTC. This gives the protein CASSPQQGPAEQFF.